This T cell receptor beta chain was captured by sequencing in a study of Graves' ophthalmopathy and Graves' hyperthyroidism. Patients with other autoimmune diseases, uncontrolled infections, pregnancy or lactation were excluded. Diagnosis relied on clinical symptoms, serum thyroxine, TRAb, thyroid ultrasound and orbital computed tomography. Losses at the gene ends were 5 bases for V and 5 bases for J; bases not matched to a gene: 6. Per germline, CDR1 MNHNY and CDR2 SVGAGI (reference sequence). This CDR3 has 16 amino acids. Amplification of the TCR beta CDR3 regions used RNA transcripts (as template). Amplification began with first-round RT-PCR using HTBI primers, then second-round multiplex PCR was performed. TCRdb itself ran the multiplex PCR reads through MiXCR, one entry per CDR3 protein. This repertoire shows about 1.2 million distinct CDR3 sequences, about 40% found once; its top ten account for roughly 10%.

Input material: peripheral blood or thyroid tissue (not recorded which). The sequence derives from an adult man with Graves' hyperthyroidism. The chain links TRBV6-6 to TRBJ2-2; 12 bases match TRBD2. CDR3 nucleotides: TGTGCCAGCAGTGGCCTGGGACTAGCGGGTACCGGGGAGCTGTTTTTT. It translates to CASSGLGLAGTGELFF.